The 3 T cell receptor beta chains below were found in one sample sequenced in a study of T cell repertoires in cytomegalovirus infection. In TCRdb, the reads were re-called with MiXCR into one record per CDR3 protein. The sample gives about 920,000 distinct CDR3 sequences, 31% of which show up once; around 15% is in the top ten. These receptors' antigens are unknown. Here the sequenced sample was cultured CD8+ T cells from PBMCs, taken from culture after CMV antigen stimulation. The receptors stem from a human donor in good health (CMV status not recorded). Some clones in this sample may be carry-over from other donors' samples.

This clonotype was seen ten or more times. The CDR3 loop is CASSWANTEAFF. CDR3 in DNA: TGTGCCAGCAGCTGGGCGAACACTGAAGCTTTCTTT. The chain couples TRBV7-2 to TRBJ1-1; D is unclear. This CDR3 region has 12 residues. V was pared by 4 bases and J by 1 base, with 4 bases between. The germline gives CDR1 SGHTA, CDR2 FQGNSA. Full variable domain (outside the CDR3, taken from reference TRBV7-2 and TRBJ1-1): GAGVSQSPSNKVTEKGKDVELRCDPISGHTALYWYRQSLGQGLEFLIYFQGNSAPDKSGLPSDRFSAERTGGSVSTLTIQRTQQEDSAVYLCASSWANTEAFFGQGTRLTVV.

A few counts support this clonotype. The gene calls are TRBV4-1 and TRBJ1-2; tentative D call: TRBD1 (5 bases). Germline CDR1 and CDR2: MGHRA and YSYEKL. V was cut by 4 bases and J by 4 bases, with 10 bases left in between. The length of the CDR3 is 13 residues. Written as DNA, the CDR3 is TGCGCCAGCAGCCCGGGGGAACTCTATGGCTACACCTTC. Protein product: CASSPGELYGYTF.

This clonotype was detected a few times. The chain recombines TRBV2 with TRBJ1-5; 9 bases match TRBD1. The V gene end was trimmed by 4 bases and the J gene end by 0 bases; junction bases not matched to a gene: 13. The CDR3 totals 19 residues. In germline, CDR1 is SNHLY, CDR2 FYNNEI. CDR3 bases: TGTGCCAGCAGTGGGGGACAGGGTAATCCCTCTTATAGCAATCAGCCCCAGCATTTT. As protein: CASSGGQGNPSYSNQPQHF.